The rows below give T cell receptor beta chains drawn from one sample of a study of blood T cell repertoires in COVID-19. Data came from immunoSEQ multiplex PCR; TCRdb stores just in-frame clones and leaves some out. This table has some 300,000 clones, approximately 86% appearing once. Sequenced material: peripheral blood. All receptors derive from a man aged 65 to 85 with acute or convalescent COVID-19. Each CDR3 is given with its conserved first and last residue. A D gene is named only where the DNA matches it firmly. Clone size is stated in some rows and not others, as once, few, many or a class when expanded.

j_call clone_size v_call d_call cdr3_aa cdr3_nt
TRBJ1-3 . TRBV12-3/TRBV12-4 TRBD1 CASSPGTGPIYF TGTGCCAGCAGCCCAGGGACAGGGCCCATATATTTT
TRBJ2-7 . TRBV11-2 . CASSFGGEQYF TGTGCCAGCAGCTTCGGAGGTGAGCAGTACTTC
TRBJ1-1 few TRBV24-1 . CATSDAWSTEAFF TGTGCCACCAGTGATGCGTGGAGCACTGAAGCTTTCTTT
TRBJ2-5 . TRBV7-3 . CASSLRRQETQYF TGTGCCAGCAGCTTACGGCGGCAAGAGACCCAGTACTTC
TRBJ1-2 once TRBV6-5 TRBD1 CASTGLDRGVSGYTF TGTGCCAGCACAGGGTTGGACAGGGGGGTTAGTGGCTACACCTTC
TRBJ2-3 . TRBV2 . CASSEVSGRDTDTQYF TGTGCCAGCAGTGAAGTGAGTGGGAGAGACACAGATACGCAGTATTTT
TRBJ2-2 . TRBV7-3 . CASSGTPNTGELFF TGTGCCAGCAGCGGGACACCGAACACCGGGGAGCTGTTTTTT
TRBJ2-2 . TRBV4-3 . CASSPRLQGTGELFF TGCGCCAGCAGCCCGAGACTCCAGGGTACCGGGGAGCTGTTTTTT
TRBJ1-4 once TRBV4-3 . CASSQDRAPNEKLFF TGCGCCAGCAGCCAAGATCGAGCGCCTAATGAAAAACTGTTTTTT
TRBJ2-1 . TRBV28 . CASRTGGVSSYNEQFF TGTGCCAGCAGGACCGGAGGGGTGAGCTCCTACAATGAGCAGTTCTTC
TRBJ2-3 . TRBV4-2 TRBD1 CASSQRGRSGPSTDTQYF TGTGCCAGCAGCCAGAGGGGGCGGAGCGGTCCTAGCACAGATACGCAGTATTTT
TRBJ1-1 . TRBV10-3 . CAISRQVATEAFF TGTGCCATCAGCAGACAGGTAGCCACTGAAGCTTTCTTT
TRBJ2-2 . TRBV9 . CASSVLVDTSGELFF TGTGCCAGCAGCGTATTGGTGGACACGAGCGGGGAGCTGTTTTTT
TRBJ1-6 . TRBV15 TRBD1 CATSRETGGNSPLHF TGTGCCACCAGCAGAGAAACAGGGGGCAATTCACCCCTCCACTTT
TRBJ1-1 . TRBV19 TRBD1 CASSIRTGLNTEAFF TGTGCCAGTAGTATACGGACAGGATTGAACACTGAAGCTTTCTTT
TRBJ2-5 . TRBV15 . CATSGQLQETQYF TGTGCCACCAGCGGACAGTTACAAGAGACCCAGTACTTC
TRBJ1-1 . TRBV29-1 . CSVKKASDSEAFF TGCAGCGTGAAAAAGGCGTCGGACTCTGAAGCTTTCTTT
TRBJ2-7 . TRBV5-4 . CASSRGLSESYEQYF TGTGCCAGCAGCCGAGGACTGAGTGAGTCCTACGAGCAGTACTTC
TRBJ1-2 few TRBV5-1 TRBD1 CASSRDRGEGYTF TGCGCCAGCAGCCGGGACAGGGGTGAGGGCTACACCTTC
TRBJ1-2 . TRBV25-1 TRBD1 CASSLRTGDGYTF TGTGCCAGCAGCCTTCGGACAGGGGATGGCTACACCTTC
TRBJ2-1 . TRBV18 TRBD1 CASSPVEGQLYNEQFF TGTGCCAGCTCACCAGTAGAGGGACAGCTCTACAATGAGCAGTTCTTC
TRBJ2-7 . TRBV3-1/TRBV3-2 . CASSQRPSNYEQYF TGTGCCAGCAGCCAACGCCCCAGTAATTACGAGCAGTACTTC
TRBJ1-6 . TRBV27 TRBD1 CASSPRQGMNSPLHF TGTGCCAGCAGTCCCCGACAGGGCATGAATTCACCCCTCCACTTT
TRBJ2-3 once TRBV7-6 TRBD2 CASSFNPGLAGPSTDTQYF TGTGCCAGCAGCTTCAACCCGGGACTAGCGGGGCCTAGCACAGATACGCAGTATTTT
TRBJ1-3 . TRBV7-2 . CASSSQGGGGNTIYF TGTGCCAGCAGCTCCCAGGGTGGGGGGGGAAACACCATATATTTT
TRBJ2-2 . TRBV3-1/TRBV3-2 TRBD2 CASSPGTANSFQRGVYTGELFF TGTGCCAGCAGCCCTGGGACAGCCAACTCATTCCAGCGGGGGGTTTACACCGGGGAGCTGTTTTTT
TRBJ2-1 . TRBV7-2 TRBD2 CASSPGLAAVEQFF TGTGCCAGCAGCCCGGGACTAGCGGCTGTTGAGCAGTTCTTC
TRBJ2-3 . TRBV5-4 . CASSWGRRTDTQYF TGTGCCAGCAGCTGGGGGAGGCGCACAGATACGCAGTATTTT
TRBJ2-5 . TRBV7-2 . CASSPWGGASETQYF TGTGCCAGCAGCCCGTGGGGCGGGGCGTCAGAGACCCAGTACTTC
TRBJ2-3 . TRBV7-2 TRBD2 CASSATSGSDTQYF TGTGCCAGCAGCGCAACTAGCGGGAGTGATACGCAGTATTTT
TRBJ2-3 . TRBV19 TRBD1 CASSTGQGTGADTQYF TGTGCCAGTAGTACCGGACAGGGGACGGGGGCAGATACGCAGTATTTT
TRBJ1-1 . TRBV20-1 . CSATGSTEAFF TGCAGTGCTACAGGGTCCACTGAAGCTTTCTTT
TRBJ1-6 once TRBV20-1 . CSASLQGNSPLHF TGCAGTGCTAGTTTGCAGGGAAATTCACCCCTCCACTTT
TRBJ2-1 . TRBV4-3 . CASSQDPETKDLQFF TGCGCCAGCAGCCAAGACCCCGAAACAAAAGATTTGCAGTTCTTC
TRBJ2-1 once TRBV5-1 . CASSLVPGMPYNEQFF TGCGCCAGCAGCTTGGTTCCGGGGATGCCCTACAATGAGCAGTTCTTC
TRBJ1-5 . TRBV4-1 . CASSPWGLNQPQHF TGCGCCAGCAGCCCTTGGGGGCTGAATCAGCCCCAGCATTTT